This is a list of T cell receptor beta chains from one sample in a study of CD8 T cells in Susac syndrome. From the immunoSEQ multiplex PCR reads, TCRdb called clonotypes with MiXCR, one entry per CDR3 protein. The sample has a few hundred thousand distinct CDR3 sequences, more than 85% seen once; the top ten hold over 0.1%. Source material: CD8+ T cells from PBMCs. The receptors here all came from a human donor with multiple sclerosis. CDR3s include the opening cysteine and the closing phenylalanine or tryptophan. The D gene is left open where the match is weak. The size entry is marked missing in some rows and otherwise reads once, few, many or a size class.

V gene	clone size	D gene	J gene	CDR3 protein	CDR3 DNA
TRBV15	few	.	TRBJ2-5	CATGPKSQETQYF	TGTGCCACCGGACCGAAGTCACAAGAGACCCAGTACTTC
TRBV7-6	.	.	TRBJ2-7	CASSLGETPYEQYF	TGTGCCAGCAGCTTAGGCGAGACCCCCTACGAGCAGTACTTC
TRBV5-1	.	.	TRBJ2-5	CASSKVNRQQETQYF	TGCGCCAGCAGCAAGGTAAACCGGCAACAAGAGACCCAGTACTTC
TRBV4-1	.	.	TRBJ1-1	CASSQRLQGMNTEAFF	TGCGCCAGCAGCCAACGGTTGCAGGGCATGAACACTGAAGCTTTCTTT
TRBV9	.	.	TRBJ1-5	CASAPGADSNQPQHF	TGTGCCAGCGCCCCAGGGGCCGATAGCAATCAGCCCCAGCATTTT
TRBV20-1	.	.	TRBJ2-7	CSAPGTSSYEQYF	TGCAGTGCCCCCGGGACAAGCTCCTACGAGCAGTACTTC
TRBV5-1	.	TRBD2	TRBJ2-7	CASSLEAGGGEQYF	TGCGCCAGCAGCTTGGAGGCGGGAGGAGGCGAGCAGTACTTC
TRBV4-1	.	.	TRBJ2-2	CASSQVIGFGTGELFF	TGCGCCAGCAGCCAAGTTATAGGTTTTGGGACCGGGGAGCTGTTTTTT
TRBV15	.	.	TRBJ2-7	CATSPLEGLGEQYF	TGTGCCACCAGCCCTCTCGAGGGCCTTGGCGAGCAGTACTTC
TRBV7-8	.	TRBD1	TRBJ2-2	CASSQPWTGTGELFF	TGTGCCAGCAGCCAACCTTGGACAGGCACCGGGGAGCTGTTTTTT
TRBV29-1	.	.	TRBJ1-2	CSAVQRGYGYTF	TGCAGCGCCGTTCAGAGGGGCTATGGCTACACCTTC
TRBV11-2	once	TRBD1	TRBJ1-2	CASSPLPGTDPNYGYTF	TGTGCCAGCAGCCCTCTACCGGGGACAGACCCTAACTATGGCTACACCTTC
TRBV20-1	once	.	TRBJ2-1	CSASGTYMQFF	TGCAGTGCATCTGGGACCTACATGCAGTTCTTC
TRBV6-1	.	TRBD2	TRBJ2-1	CASRPQSGTSYNEQFF	TGTGCCAGCAGACCCCAGAGCGGGACCTCCTACAATGAGCAGTTCTTC
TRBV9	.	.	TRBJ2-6	CASSAPRATGANVLTF	TGTGCCAGCAGCGCCCCCAGGGCTACTGGGGCCAACGTCCTGACTTTC
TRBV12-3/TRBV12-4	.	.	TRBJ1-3	CASSFAEGTPGNTIYF	TGTGCCAGCAGTTTTGCTGAGGGAACCCCTGGAAACACCATATATTTT
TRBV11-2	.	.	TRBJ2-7	CASSPTTYEQYF	TGTGCCAGCAGCCCAACAACCTACGAGCAGTACTTC
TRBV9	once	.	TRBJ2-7	CASSLPTLKGQYF	TGTGCCAGCAGCTTACCGACCCTAAAAGGGCAGTACTTC
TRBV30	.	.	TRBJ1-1	CAWSVEQVEAFF	TGTGCCTGGAGTGTGGAACAGGTTGAAGCTTTCTTT
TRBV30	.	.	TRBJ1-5	CAWSFVNQPQHF	TGTGCCTGGAGTTTCGTCAATCAGCCCCAGCATTTT
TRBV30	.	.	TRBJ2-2	CAWDAAPGELFF	TGTGCCTGGGACGCAGCCCCCGGGGAGCTGTTTTTT
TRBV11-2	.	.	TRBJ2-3	CASSLARLADTQYF	TGTGCCAGCAGCTTAGCCAGACTAGCAGATACGCAGTATTTT
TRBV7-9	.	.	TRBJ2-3	CASSGWALGTDTQYF	TGTGCCAGCAGCGGGTGGGCCCTCGGCACAGATACGCAGTATTTT
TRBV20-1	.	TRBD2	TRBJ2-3	CSARLGLADEDHRLDTQYF	TGCAGTGCTAGACTGGGACTAGCGGATGAGGATCATCGTCTGGATACGCAGTATTTT
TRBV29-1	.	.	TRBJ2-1	CSVELAGGTDNEQFF	TGCAGCGTTGAACTGGCCGGGGGCACCGACAATGAGCAGTTCTTC
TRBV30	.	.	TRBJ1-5	CAWSVRWPSENQPQHF	TGTGCCTGGAGTGTACGGTGGCCCTCGGAGAATCAGCCCCAGCATTTT
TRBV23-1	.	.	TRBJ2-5	CANLPPYRLQETQYF	TGCGCCAACCTTCCTCCTTACCGCCTCCAAGAGACCCAGTACTTC
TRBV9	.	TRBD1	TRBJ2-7	CASSDRDREFHEQYF	TGTGCCAGCAGCGACCGGGACAGGGAATTTCACGAGCAGTACTTC
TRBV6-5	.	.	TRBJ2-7	CASSYSGQYEQYF	TGTGCCAGCAGTTACTCGGGGCAGTACGAGCAGTACTTC
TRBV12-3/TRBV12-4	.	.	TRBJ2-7	CASSTRQAPSHYEQYF	TGTGCCAGCAGTACCCGACAGGCCCCTTCCCACTACGAGCAGTACTTC
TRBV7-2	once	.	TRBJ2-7	CASSLGLGFSYEQYF	TGTGCCAGCAGCTTAGGTCTGGGTTTTTCCTACGAGCAGTACTTC
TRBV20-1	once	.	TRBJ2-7	CSARGGLDEQYF	TGCAGTGCTAGAGGAGGCTTAGACGAGCAGTACTTC
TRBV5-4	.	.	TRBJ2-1	CASSPLDLVGLEEQFF	TGTGCCAGCAGCCCGCTTGATTTAGTAGGGTTAGAGGAGCAGTTCTTC
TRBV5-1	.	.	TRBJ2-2	CASSLGNTGTGELFF	TGCGCCAGCAGCTTAGGGAATACGGGCACCGGGGAGCTGTTTTTT
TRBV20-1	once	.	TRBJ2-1	CSAREEARSYNEQFF	TGCAGTGCTAGAGAGGAAGCGAGGTCCTACAATGAGCAGTTCTTC
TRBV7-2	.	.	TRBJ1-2	CASSLEAGLYGYTF	TGTGCCAGCAGCTTAGAAGCAGGATTGTATGGCTACACCTTC
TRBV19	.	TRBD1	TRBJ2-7	CASSFTGTGAYEQYF	TGTGCCAGTAGTTTTACCGGGACAGGGGCGTACGAGCAGTACTTC
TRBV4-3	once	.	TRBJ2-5	CASSNYKGGETQYF	TGCGCCAGCAGCAACTACAAGGGGGGCGAGACCCAGTACTTC
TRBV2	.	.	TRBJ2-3	CASLAGDTQYF	TGTGCCAGCCTCGCCGGGGATACGCAGTATTTT
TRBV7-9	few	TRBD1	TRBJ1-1	CASSSGTGAFF	TGTGCCAGCAGCTCCGGGACAGGGGCTTTCTTT
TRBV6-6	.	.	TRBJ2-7	CAARQLSSYEQYF	TGTGCCGCCCGACAGCTGAGCTCCTACGAGCAGTACTTC
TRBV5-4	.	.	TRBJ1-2	CASSLAGPTNYGYTF	TGTGCCAGCAGCTTGGCCGGCCCAACCAACTATGGCTACACCTTC
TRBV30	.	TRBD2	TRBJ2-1	CAWSVAAGGLYNEQFF	TGTGCCTGGAGTGTCGCAGCGGGAGGCCTCTACAATGAGCAGTTCTTC
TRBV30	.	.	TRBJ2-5	CAWSEYQETQYF	TGTGCCTGGAGCGAGTACCAAGAGACCCAGTACTTC
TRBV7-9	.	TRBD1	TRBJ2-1	CASRGDRENYNEQFF	TGTGCCAGCAGAGGCGACAGGGAGAATTACAATGAGCAGTTCTTC